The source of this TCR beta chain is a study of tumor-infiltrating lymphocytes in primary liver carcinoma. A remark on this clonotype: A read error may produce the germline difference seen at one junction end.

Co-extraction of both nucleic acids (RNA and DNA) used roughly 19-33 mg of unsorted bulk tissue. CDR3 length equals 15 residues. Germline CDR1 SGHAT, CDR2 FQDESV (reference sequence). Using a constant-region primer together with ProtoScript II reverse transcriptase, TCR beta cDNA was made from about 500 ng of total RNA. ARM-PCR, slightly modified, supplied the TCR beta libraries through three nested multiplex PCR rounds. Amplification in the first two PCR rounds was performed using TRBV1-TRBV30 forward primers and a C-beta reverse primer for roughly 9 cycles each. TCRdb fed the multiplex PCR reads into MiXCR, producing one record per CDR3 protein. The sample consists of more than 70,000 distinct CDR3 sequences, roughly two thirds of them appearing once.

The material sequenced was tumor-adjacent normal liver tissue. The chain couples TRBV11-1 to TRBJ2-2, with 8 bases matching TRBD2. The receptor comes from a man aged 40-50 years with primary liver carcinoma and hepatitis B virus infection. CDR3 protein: CTSSLSGVNTGKLFF. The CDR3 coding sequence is TGTACCAGCAGCCTTAGCGGGGTGAACACCGGGAAGCTGTTTTTT.